The 18 T cell receptor beta chains in this list originate from one sample, sequenced in a study of CD8 T cells in Susac syndrome. With random hexamers, reverse transcription was performed on roughly 0.45 to 1 ug of RNA. Using its own MiXCR run on the immunoSEQ multiplex PCR reads, TCRdb lists one record per CDR3 protein. The table lists 300,000 or so distinct CDR3 sequences, approximately 90% of them singletons. Source material: CD4+ T cells from PBMCs. These receptors were taken from a human donor with multiple sclerosis.

The V and J genes are TRBV7-2 and TRBJ2-6; D may correspond to TRBD1 or TRBD2 (6 bases each). The length of the CDR3 is 17 residues. V was trimmed by 5 bases and J by 3 bases, leaving 17 bases between them. CDR1 is SGHTA, CDR2 FQGNSA, per germline. CDR3 nucleotide sequence: TGTGCCAGCAGCGCCCGAGGGGGGTCAGGTGGGGCCAACGTCCTGACTTTC. Translation gives CASSARGGSGGANVLTF. Drawing the rest from reference TRBV7-2 and TRBJ2-6, the complete variable domain is GAGVSQSPSNKVTEKGKDVELRCDPISGHTALYWYRQSLGQGLEFLIYFQGNSAPDKSGLPSDRFSAERTGGSVSTLTIQRTQQEDSAVYLCASSARGGSGGANVLTFGAGSRLTVL.

The chain uses TRBV7-9 and TRBJ2-5; D is possibly TRBD1 or TRBD2 (5 bases each). The CDR3 extends over 13 amino acids. V lost 6 bases and J lost 10, with 18 bases in between. Germline V gene sequence: CDR1 SEHNR, CDR2 FQNEAQ (reference sequence). The CDR3 DNA is TGTGCCAGCAGTGGGAGCTGGCTTGGGGGCCAGTACTTC. This translates into CASSGSWLGGQYF.

The chain employs TRBV6-2 or TRBV6-3 and TRBJ2-5, with D unresolved. V dropped 0 bases and J dropped 7 bases, with 18 bases sitting between them. This CDR3 is 16 amino acids long. Germline V gives CDR1 MNHEY, CDR2 SVGEGT. CDR3 protein: CASSYSTISAAGTQYF. The CDR3 nucleotides read TGTGCCAGCAGTTACTCGACAATCAGCGCCGCTGGGACCCAGTACTTC.

This clonotype was counted once. The V and J genes are TRBV30 and TRBJ2-1; the D is unclear. V gave up 1 base and J gave up 4 bases, with 8 bases separating them. CDR3 size: 13 residues. Germline V gene sequence: CDR1 GTSNPN, CDR2 SVGIG (reference sequence). CDR3: CAWSDGEYNEQFF. As DNA, the CDR3 is TGTGCCTGGAGTGACGGAGAGTACAATGAGCAGTTCTTC. The complete variable domain, with remaining parts taken from reference TRBV30 and TRBJ2-1, reads SQTIHQWPATLVQPVGSPLSLECTVEGTSNPNLYWYRQAAGRGLQLLFYSVGIGQISSEVPQNLSASRPQDRQFILSSKKLLLSDSGFYLCAWSDGEYNEQFFGPGTRLTVL.

The chain has TRBV3-1 and TRBJ1-3, with D unclear. This CDR3 comprises 14 residues. V lost 3 bases and J lost 4, with 10 bases in between. In germline, CDR1 is LGHDT, CDR2 YNNKEL (reference sequence). The CDR3 spells CASSQDRSGNTIYF. For the CDR3, the DNA is TGTGCCAGCAGCCAGGACCGTTCGGGAAACACCATATATTTT.

The chain employs TRBV30 and TRBJ1-1; D uncertain. The V end was cut by 0 bases, the J end by 11 bases, with 13 bases between. Germline V gives CDR1 GTSNPN, CDR2 SVGIG (reference sequence). The CDR3 spans 12 residues. The CDR3 nucleotides are TGTGCCTGGAGTGTGAGTTTCAGCGGTGCTTTCTTT. It translates to CAWSVSFSGAFF.

The chain carries TRBV7-9 and TRBJ2-1, with 10 bases identical to TRBD2. The germline V gene encodes CDR1 SEHNR and CDR2 FQNEAQ (reference sequence). V dropped 7 bases and J dropped 2; count of bases not matched to a gene: 5. CDR3 length equals 15 residues. The CDR3 reads CASMRSGGAYNEQFF. The CDR3 DNA sequence: TGTGCCAGCATGCGAAGCGGGGGGGCCTACAATGAGCAGTTCTTC.

The chain couples TRBV12-3 or TRBV12-4 to TRBJ2-1; TRBD2 matches 8 bases. This CDR3 has 11 residues. J was trimmed by 15 bases and V by 6 bases; bases with no gene match: 7. The CDR3 nucleotides are TGTGCCAGCAGGGGAGCGGGAGTCCTGTTCTTC. Amino acid sequence: CASRGAGVLFF.

The V gene is TRBV2, the J gene TRBJ2-2; 8 bases agree with TRBD2. Trimming took 5 bases from V and 5 from J; bases not matched to a gene: 7. This CDR3 has 15 residues. CDR1 SNHLY and CDR2 FYNNEI come from the germline V gene. CDR3 nucleotides: TGTGCCAGCAGTAGGGGCGGGGGGCTAACCGGGGAGCTGTTTTTT. Amino acid sequence: CASSRGGGLTGELFF.

This rearrangement joins TRBV6-5 to TRBJ2-6; TRBD1 agrees at 8 bases. Germline V gene sequence: CDR1 MNHEY, CDR2 SVGAGI. After removal of 4 bases from V and 0 bases from J, the junction contained 11 bases not matched to a gene. The CDR3 is 19 amino acids. The CDR3 reads CASSSRTRTGSSGANVLTF. CDR3 DNA sequence: TGTGCCAGCAGTTCCCGTACCCGGACAGGGTCCTCTGGGGCCAACGTCCTGACTTTC.

The rearrangement uses TRBV11-2 and TRBJ2-1; weak D call: TRBD2 (6 bases). CDR1 SGHAT and CDR2 FQNNGV come from the germline V gene. Deletions cut 5 bases from V and 7 bases from J, with 12 bases between. The CDR3 sequence is 13 residues long. The CDR3 nucleotides read TGTGCCAGCAGCCCCACTCGGGAGAATGAGCAGTTCTTC. Translation gives CASSPTRENEQFF.

The J gene is TRBJ2-5, the V gene TRBV6-1, with D possibly matching TRBD1 (6 bases). CDR1 is MNHNS and CDR2 is SASEGT in the germline V gene. The CDR3 sequence is 16 residues long. Deletions cut 6 bases from V and 4 bases from J, with 21 bases between. CDR3 loop: CASRRSGTRGGETQYF. CDR3 nucleotides: TGTGCCAGCAGGAGGAGTGGGACAAGAGGAGGAGAGACCCAGTACTTC.

The chain is built from TRBV3-1 and TRBJ1-1, with no clear D. Germline V lookup: CDR1 LGHDT, CDR2 YNNKEL (reference sequence). V dropped 7 bases and J dropped 4 bases, with 13 bases sitting between them. CDR3 length: 13 residues. The CDR3 sequence is CASTLRVGTEAFF. CDR3 coding DNA: TGTGCCAGCACGCTCAGAGTGGGCACTGAAGCTTTCTTT.

The J gene is TRBJ2-1, the V gene TRBV29-1, with a possible D match to TRBD2 (6 bases). The CDR3 spans 15 residues. Trimming stripped 4 bases from V and 0 bases from J, with 13 bases between. From germline, CDR1 is SQVTM and CDR2 ANQGSEA. Written as DNA, the CDR3 is TGCAGCGTTGTGTGGGAGGTGGGCTCCTACAATGAGCAGTTCTTC. Translated: CSVVWEVGSYNEQFF.

This sequence joins TRBV5-6 and TRBJ2-5; 11 positions agree with TRBD2. With V trimmed by 0 bases and J by 3 bases, 1 base remained unmatched. Germline lookup yields CDR1 SGHDT and CDR2 YYEEEE. The CDR3 has 15 residues. This chain's CDR3 is CASSLELAGEETQYF. The CDR3 DNA is TGTGCCAGCAGCTTGGAACTAGCGGGAGAAGAGACCCAGTACTTC.

The rearrangement links TRBV2 to TRBJ2-1; D gene uncertain. This CDR3 contains 13 residues. The germline gives CDR1 SNHLY, CDR2 FYNNEI. The germline V and J ends were trimmed by 4 bases and 4 bases, with 8 bases remaining between them. The CDR3: CASSGLGYNEQFF. The CDR3 region has the DNA TGTGCCAGCAGTGGCCTAGGGTACAATGAGCAGTTCTTC.

DNA for the CDR3: TGTGCCAGTAAGCCTCTAGCGGGGGGATCAGAGACCCAGTACTTC. This translates into CASKPLAGGSETQYF. This chain connects TRBV19 to TRBJ2-5, with 11 bases matching TRBD2. V dropped 7 bases and J dropped 4; count of bases not matched to a gene: 8. The germline V gene has CDR1 LNHDA and CDR2 SQIVND (reference sequence). The CDR3 has 15 amino acids.

The gene calls are TRBV29-1 and TRBJ1-1, with D maybe TRBD1 (5 bases). The germline V gene encodes CDR1 SQVTM and CDR2 ANQGSEA. The V end was cut by 7 bases, the J end by 0 bases, with 15 bases between. There are 14 residues in the CDR3. CDR3 nucleotides: TGCAGCGCCCAAGGGGCGCAGCTGAACACTGAAGCTTTCTTT. Translated, it gives CSAQGAQLNTEAFF.